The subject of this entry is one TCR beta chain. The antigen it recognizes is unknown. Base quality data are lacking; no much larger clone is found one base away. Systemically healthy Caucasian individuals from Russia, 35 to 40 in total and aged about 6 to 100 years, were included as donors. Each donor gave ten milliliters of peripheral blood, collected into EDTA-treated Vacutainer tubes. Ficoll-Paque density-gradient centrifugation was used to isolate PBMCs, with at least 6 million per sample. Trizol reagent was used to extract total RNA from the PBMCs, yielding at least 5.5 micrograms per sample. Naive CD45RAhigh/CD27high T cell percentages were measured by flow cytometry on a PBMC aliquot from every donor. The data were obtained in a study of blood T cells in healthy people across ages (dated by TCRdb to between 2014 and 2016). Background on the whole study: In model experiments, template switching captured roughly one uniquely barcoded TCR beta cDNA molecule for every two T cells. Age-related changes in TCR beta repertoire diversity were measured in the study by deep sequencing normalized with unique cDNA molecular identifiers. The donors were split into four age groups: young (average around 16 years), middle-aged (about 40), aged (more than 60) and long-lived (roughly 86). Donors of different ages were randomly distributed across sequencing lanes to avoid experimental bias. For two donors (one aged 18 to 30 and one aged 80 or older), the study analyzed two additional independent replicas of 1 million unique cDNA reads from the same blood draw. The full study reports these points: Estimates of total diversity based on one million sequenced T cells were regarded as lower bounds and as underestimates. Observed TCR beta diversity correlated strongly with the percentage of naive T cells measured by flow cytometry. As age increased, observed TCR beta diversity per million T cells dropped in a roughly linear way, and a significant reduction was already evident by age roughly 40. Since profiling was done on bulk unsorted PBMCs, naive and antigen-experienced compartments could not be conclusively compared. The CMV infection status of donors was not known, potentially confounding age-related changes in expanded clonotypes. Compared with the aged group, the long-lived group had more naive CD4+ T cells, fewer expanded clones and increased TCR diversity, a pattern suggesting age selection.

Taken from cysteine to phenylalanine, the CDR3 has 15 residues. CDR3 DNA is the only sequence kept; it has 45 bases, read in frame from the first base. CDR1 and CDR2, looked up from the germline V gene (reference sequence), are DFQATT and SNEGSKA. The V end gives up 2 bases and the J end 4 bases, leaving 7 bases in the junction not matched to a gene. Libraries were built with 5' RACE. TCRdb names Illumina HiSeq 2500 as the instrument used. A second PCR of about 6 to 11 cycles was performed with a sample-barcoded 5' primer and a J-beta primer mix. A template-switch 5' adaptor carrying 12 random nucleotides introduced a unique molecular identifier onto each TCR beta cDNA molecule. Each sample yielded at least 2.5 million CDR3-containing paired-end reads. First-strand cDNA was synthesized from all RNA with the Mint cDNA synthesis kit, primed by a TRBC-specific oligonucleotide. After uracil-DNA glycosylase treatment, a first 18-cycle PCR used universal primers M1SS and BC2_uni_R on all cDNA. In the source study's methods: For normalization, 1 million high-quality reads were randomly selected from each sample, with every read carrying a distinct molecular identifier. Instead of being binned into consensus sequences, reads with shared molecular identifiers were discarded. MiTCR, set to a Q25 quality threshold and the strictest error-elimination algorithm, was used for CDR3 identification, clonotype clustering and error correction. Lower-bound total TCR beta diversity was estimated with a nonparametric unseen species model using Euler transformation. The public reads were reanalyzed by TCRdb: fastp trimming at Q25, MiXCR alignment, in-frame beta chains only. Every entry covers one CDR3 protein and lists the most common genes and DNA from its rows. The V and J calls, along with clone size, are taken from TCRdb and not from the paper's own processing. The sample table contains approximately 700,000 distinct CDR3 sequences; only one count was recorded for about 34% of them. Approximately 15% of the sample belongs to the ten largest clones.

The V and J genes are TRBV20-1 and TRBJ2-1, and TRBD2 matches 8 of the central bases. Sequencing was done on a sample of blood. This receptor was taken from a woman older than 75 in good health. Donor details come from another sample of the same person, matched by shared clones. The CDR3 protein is CSARRAGGYYNEQFF. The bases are TGCAGTGCTAGAAGGGCGGGAGGCTATTACAATGAGCAGTTCTTC.